Listed below are T cell receptor beta chains from one sample, sequenced in a study of blood T cell repertoires in COVID-19. Clones were read by immunoSEQ multiplex PCR, and TCRdb kept only the in-frame ones, dropping some. This sample has 250,000 or so clones, with just under 90% found just once. Sequences were obtained from PBMCs or T cells enriched from blood (not recorded which). The origin of the receptors is a woman aged 25 to 39 with acute COVID-19. CDR3s include the opening cysteine and the closing phenylalanine or tryptophan. Each record gives: J gene, V gene, D gene, clone size, CDR3 protein, CDR3 DNA. The D gene is left open where the match is weak. Not every row has a clone size; where given, it reads once, few, many or a size class.

TRBJ2-5,TRBV2,TRBD2,.,CANSVTSGTVQETQYF,TGTGCCAATTCCGTGACTAGCGGAACTGTCCAAGAGACCCAGTACTTC
TRBJ1-1,TRBV30,TRBD1,few,CAWCRDRAHTEAFF,TGTGCCTGGTGTAGGGACAGGGCCCACACTGAAGCTTTCTTT
TRBJ1-1,TRBV30,.,.,CAWSLWGDRTEAFF,TGTGCCTGGAGTTTATGGGGGGATCGCACTGAAGCTTTCTTT
TRBJ1-6,TRBV4-3,TRBD1,.,CASSQSRDRYNSPLHF,TGCGCCAGCAGCCAGTCCCGGGACAGGTATAATTCACCCCTCCACTTT
TRBJ2-2,TRBV5-1,TRBD2,.,CASSLAGAGGPSTGELFF,TGCGCCAGCAGCTTGGCCGGGGCGGGAGGGCCAAGCACCGGGGAGCTGTTTTTT
TRBJ2-1,TRBV28,.,.,CASSFLVEQFF,TGTGCCAGCAGTTTCCTAGTAGAGCAGTTCTTC
TRBJ2-1,TRBV12-5,TRBD1,.,CASGYGQGANNEQFF,TGTGCTAGTGGTTATGGACAGGGGGCCAACAATGAGCAGTTCTTC
TRBJ1-1,TRBV6-5,.,.,CASSYSTTDMNTEAFF,TGTGCCAGCAGTTACTCAACGACAGACATGAACACTGAAGCTTTCTTT
TRBJ2-1,TRBV19,.,.,CASQNYNEQFF,TGTGCCAGCCAAAATTACAATGAGCAGTTCTTC
TRBJ2-7,TRBV5-1,TRBD2,few,CASREGTSGSQDEQYF,TGCGCCAGCAGGGAGGGGACTAGCGGGAGTCAGGACGAGCAGTACTTC
TRBJ2-7,TRBV4-3,TRBD2,.,CASSQDHWTSGSFNEQYF,TGCGCCAGCAGCCAAGATCACTGGACTAGCGGGAGTTTCAACGAGCAGTACTTC
TRBJ2-7,TRBV19,TRBD1,once,CASRPGQKTYEQYF,TGTGCCAGTCGACCGGGACAGAAAACCTACGAGCAGTACTTC
TRBJ2-7,TRBV7-6,TRBD2,.,CASSSAGGPRREQYF,TGTGCCAGCAGCTCAGCGGGAGGGCCGAGACGCGAGCAGTACTTC
TRBJ2-3,TRBV10-3,.,.,CATLAAPSTDTQYF,TGTGCCACCTTAGCGGCTCCTAGCACAGATACGCAGTATTTT
TRBJ2-2,TRBV27,TRBD2,.,CASSPQGLAGVTGELFF,TGTGCCAGCAGTCCCCAGGGCCTAGCGGGAGTGACCGGGGAGCTGTTTTTT
TRBJ2-6,TRBV19,.,few,CASSIGGREVNVLTF,TGTGCCAGTAGTATAGGGGGCAGGGAAGTCAACGTCCTGACTTTC
TRBJ2-1,TRBV7-3,.,.,CASSPYYNSYNEQFF,TGTGCCAGCAGCCCCTACTACAACTCCTACAATGAGCAGTTCTTC
TRBJ2-5,TRBV10-1,.,.,CASSQGLQETQYF,TGCGCCAGCAGTCAGGGGCTGCAAGAGACCCAGTACTTC
TRBJ1-1,TRBV6-5,.,.,CASRGPGVGTEAFF,TGTGCCAGCAGGGGCCCAGGGGTCGGCACTGAAGCTTTCTTT
TRBJ2-2,TRBV5-5,.,.,CASSLNSYSPTGELFF,TGTGCCAGCAGCTTGAATTCGTACAGCCCCACCGGGGAGCTGTTTTTT
TRBJ1-2,TRBV12-2,.,.,CASRSLLWAGYGYTF,TGTGCAAGTCGCTCCCTCCTTTGGGCTGGCTATGGCTACACCTTC
TRBJ2-7,TRBV28,TRBD1,.,CASILTGTGEGEQYF,TGTGCCAGCATCTTAACCGGGACAGGGGAAGGCGAGCAGTACTTC